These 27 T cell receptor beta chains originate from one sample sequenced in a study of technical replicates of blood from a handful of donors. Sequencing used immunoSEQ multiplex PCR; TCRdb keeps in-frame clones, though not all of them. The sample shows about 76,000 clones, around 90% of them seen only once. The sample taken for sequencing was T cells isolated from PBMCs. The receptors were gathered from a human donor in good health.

The DNA of the CDR3 is TGTGCCAGTAGTGTGACTGCTTCCTATGGCTACACCTTC. Translation gives CASSVTASYGYTF. The chain joins TRBV19 to TRBJ1-2; D gene unclear. V shed 5 bases and J shed 4 bases, with 11 bases lying between them. The CDR3 totals 13 residues. Per germline, CDR1 LNHDA and CDR2 SQIVND (reference sequence).

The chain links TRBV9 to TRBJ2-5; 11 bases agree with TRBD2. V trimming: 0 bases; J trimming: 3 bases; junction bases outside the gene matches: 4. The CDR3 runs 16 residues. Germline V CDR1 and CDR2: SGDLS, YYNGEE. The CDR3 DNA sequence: TGTGCCAGCAGCGTAGCACTAGCGGGAGTGGAAGAGACCCAGTACTTC. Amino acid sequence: CASSVALAGVEETQYF.

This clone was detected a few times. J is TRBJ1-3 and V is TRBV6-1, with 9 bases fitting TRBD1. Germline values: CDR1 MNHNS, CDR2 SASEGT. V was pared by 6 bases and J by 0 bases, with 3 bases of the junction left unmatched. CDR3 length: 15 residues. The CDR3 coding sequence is TGTGCCAGCAGCGGGACAGGGAGCTCTGGAAACACCATATATTTT. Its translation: CASSGTGSSGNTIYF.

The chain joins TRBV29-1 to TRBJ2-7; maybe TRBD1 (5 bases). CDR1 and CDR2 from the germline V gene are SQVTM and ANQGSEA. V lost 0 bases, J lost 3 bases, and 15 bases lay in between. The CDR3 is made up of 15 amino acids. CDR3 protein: CSVEDHAGKGYEQYF. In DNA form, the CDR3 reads TGCAGCGTTGAAGATCACGCAGGGAAAGGCTACGAGCAGTACTTC.

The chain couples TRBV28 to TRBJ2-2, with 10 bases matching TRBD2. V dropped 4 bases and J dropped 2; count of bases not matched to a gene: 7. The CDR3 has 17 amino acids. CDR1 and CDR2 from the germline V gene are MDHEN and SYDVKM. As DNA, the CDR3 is TGTGCCAGCAGTTCCTTTACTAGCGGGATTAACACCGGGGAGCTGTTTTTT. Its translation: CASSSFTSGINTGELFF.

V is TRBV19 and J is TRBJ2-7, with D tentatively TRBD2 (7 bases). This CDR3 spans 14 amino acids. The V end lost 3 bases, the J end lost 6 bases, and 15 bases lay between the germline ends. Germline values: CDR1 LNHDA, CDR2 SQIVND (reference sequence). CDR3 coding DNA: TGTGCCAGTAGTATCCACAGGGAGGGCAGCGAGCAGTACTTC. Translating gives CASSIHREGSEQYF.

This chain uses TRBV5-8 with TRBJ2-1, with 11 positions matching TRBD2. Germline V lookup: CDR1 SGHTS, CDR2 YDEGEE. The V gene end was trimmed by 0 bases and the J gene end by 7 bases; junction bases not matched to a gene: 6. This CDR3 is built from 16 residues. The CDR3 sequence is CASSLVLAGGWNEQFF. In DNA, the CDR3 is TGTGCCAGCAGCTTGGTGTTAGCGGGAGGGTGGAATGAGCAGTTCTTC. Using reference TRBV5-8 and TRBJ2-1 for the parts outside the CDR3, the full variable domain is EAGVTQSPTHLIKTRGQQATLRCSPISGHTSVYWYQQALGLGLQFLLWYDEGEERNRGNFPPRFSGRQFPNYSSELNVNALELEDSALYLCASSLVLAGGWNEQFFGPGTRLTVL.

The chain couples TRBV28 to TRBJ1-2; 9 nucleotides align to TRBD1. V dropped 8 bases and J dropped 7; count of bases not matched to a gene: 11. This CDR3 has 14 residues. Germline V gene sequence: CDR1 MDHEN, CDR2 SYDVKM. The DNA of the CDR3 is TGTGCCAGCTCGGTCCGGGACAGGGCGGGTGGCTACACCTTC. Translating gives CASSVRDRAGGYTF.

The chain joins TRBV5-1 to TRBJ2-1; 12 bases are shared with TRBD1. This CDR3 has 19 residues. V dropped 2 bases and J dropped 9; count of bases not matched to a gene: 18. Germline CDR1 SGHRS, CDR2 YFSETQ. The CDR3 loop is CASSFPGQGASGSLSEQFF. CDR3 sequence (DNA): TGCGCCAGCAGCTTCCCGGGACAGGGGGCTAGCGGGAGCTTAAGTGAGCAGTTCTTC.

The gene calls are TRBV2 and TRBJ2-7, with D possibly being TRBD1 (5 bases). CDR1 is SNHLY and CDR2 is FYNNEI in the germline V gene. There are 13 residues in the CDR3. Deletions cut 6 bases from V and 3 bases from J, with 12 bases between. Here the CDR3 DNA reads TGTGCCAGCAGCTCTTTGACAGTCTACGAGCAGTACTTC. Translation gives CASSSLTVYEQYF.

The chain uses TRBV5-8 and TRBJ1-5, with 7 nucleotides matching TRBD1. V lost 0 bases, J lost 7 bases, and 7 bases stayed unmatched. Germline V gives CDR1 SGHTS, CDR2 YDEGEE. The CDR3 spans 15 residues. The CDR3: CASSLGTGILQPQHF. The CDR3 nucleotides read TGTGCCAGCAGCTTGGGGACAGGCATATTGCAGCCCCAGCATTTT.

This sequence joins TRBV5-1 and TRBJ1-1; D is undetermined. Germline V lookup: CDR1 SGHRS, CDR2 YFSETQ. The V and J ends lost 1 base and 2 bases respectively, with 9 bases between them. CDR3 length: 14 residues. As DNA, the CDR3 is TGCGCCAGCAGCTTGAGCCCCTTAAACACTGAAGCTTTCTTT. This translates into CASSLSPLNTEAFF.

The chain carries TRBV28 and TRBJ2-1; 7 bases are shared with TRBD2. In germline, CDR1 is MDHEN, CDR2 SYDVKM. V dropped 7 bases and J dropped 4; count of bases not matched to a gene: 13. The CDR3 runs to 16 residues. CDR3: CASTRASGRGYNEQFF. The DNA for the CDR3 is TGTGCCAGCACTAGGGCTAGCGGAAGGGGTTACAATGAGCAGTTCTTC.

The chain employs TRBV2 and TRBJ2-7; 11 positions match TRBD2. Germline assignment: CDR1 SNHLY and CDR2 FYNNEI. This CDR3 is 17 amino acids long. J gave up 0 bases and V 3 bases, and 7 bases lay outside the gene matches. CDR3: CASSESSGGHSSYEQYF. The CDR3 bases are TGTGCCAGCAGTGAGTCTAGCGGGGGGCACAGCTCCTACGAGCAGTACTTC.

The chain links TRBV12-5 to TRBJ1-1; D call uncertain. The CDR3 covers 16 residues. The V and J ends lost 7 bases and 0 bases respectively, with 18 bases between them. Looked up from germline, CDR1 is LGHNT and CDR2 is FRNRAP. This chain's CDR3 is CASALTPGLVNTEAFF. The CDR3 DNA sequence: TGTGCTAGTGCCCTTACACCTGGTTTGGTGAACACTGAAGCTTTCTTT.

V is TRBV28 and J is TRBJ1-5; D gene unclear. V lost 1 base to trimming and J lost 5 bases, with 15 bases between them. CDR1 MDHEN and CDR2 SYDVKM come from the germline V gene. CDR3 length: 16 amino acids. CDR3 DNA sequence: TGTGCCAGCAGTTTATCCCAAGGAGGGTTATATCAGCCCCAGCATTTT. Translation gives CASSLSQGGLYQPQHF. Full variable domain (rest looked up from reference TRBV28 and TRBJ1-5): DVKVTQSSRYLVKRTGEKVFLECVQDMDHENMFWYRQDPGLGLRLIYFSYDVKMKEKGDIPEGYSVSREKKERFSLILESASTNQTSMYLCASSLSQGGLYQPQHFGDGTRLSIL.

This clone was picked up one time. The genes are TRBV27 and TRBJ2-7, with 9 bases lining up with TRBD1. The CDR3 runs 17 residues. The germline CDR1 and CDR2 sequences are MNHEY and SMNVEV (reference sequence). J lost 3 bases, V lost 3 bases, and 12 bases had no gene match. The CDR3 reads CASSFVPRTGVYYEQYF. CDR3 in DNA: TGTGCCAGCAGTTTCGTTCCTCGGACAGGGGTATACTACGAGCAGTACTTC.

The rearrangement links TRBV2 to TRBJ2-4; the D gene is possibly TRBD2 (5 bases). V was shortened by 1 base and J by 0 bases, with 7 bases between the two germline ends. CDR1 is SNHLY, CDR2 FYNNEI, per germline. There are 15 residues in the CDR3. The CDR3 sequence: CASSEERGAKNIQYF. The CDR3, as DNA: TGTGCCAGCAGTGAAGAACGGGGAGCCAAAAACATTCAGTACTTC.

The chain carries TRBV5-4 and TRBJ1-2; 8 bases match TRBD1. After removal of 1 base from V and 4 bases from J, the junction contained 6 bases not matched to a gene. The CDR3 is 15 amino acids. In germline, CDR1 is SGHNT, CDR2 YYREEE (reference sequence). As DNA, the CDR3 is TGTGCCAGCAGCTTGCTCGGACAGGGAGCCTATGGCTACACCTTC. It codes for CASSLLGQGAYGYTF.

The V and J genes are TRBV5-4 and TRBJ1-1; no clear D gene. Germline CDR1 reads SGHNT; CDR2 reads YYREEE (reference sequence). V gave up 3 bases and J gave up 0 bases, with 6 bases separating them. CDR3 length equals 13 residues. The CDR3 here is CASSSLVNTEAFF. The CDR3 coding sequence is TGTGCCAGCAGCTCCCTTGTGAACACTGAAGCTTTCTTT.

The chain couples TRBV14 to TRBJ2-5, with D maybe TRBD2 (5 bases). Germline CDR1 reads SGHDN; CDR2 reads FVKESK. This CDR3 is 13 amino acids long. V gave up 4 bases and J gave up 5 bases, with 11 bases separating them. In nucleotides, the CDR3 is TGTGCCAGCAGCCTAAACAGAGGGGAGACCCAGTACTTC. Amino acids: CASSLNRGETQYF.

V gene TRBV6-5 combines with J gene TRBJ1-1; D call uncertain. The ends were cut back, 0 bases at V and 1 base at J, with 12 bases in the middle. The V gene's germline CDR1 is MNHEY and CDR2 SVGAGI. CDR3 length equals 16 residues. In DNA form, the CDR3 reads TGTGCCAGCAGTTACTCGTTCTCAGAGGCGAACACTGAAGCTTTCTTT. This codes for CASSYSFSEANTEAFF.

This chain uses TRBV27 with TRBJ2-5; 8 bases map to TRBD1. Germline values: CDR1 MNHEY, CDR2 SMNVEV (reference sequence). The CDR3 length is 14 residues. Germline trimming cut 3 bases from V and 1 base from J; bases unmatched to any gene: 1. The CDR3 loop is CASSFQGAQETQYF. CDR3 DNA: TGTGCCAGCAGTTTTCAGGGGGCCCAAGAGACCCAGTACTTC.

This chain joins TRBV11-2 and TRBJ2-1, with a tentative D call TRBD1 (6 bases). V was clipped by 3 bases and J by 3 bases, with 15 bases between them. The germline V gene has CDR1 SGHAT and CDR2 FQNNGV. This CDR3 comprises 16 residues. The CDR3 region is CASSLGTGYGYNEQFF. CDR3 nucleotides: TGTGCCAGCAGCTTGGGTACAGGGTACGGCTACAATGAGCAGTTCTTC.

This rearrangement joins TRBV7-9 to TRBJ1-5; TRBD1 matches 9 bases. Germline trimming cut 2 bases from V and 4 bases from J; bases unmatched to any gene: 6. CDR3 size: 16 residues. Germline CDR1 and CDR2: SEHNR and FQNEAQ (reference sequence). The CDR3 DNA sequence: TGTGCCAGCAGCTTAATGGTTGGACAGGGGAATCAGCCCCAGCATTTT. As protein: CASSLMVGQGNQPQHF.

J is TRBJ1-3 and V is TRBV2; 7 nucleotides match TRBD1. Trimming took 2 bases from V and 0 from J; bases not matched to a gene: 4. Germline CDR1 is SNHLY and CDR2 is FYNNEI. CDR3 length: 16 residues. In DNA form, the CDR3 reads TGTGCCAGCAGTGAAATGACAGGGTACTCTGGAAACACCATATATTTT. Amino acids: CASSEMTGYSGNTIYF.

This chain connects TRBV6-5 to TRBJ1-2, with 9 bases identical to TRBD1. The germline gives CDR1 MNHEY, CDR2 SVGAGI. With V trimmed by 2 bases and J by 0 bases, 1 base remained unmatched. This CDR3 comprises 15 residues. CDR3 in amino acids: CASSYGDRANYGYTF. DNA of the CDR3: TGTGCCAGCAGTTACGGGGACAGGGCTAACTATGGCTACACCTTC.